Shown below are 5 T cell receptor beta chains from a single sample sequenced in a study of blood T cell repertoires in COVID-19. The assay was immunoSEQ multiplex PCR, and TCRdb's table has in-frame clones only and misses some. The sample consists of roughly 350,000 clones, roughly 90% of them appearing once. The sequenced material came from peripheral blood. The receptor set was obtained from a woman aged 50 to 60 with active or convalescent COVID-19.

The J gene is TRBJ2-3, the V gene TRBV7-3, with a possible D match to TRBD2 (5 bases). CDR1 and CDR2 from the germline V gene are SGHTA and FQGTGA. The CDR3 is 15 residues long. Trimming took off 0 bases at V and 2 bases at J, with 9 bases between the two ends. As DNA, the CDR3 is TGTGCCAGCAGCTTAACCGGGAAGAACACAGATACGCAGTATTTT. It codes for CASSLTGKNTDTQYF.

V and J are TRBV4-3 and TRBJ2-7; possibly TRBD1 for D (6 bases). Germline assignment: CDR1 LGHNA and CDR2 YSLEER. Between the trimmed V and J ends, which lost 4 bases and 3 bases, there was a span of 13 bases. The CDR3 sequence is 14 residues long. The CDR3 protein is CASSRQGLDYEQYF. In DNA form, the CDR3 reads TGCGCCAGCAGCCGCCAGGGGCTGGACTACGAGCAGTACTTC.

The chain is built from TRBV4-1 and TRBJ1-3, with TRBD1 as a possible D gene (5 bases). The CDR3 consists of 16 residues. Germline CDR1 MGHRA, CDR2 YSYEKL. V was pared by 0 bases and J by 1 base, with 10 bases between. The CDR3 sequence is CASSQEWGVSGNTIYF. The DNA for the CDR3 is TGCGCCAGCAGCCAAGAGTGGGGGGTTTCTGGAAACACCATATATTTT.

For this clone: The junction shows a germline mismatch at one end, possibly a read error. The chain employs TRBV7-9 and TRBJ1-1, with no clear D. The CDR3 extends over 12 amino acids. The germline V gene has CDR1 SEHNR and CDR2 FQNEAQ (reference sequence). CDR3 region: CASRKTAATPIF. Here the CDR3 DNA reads TGTGCCAGCAGAAAAACGGCGGCCACCCCTATCTTT.

This chain connects TRBV9 to TRBJ1-2; 8 bases match TRBD1. This CDR3 comprises 15 residues. Per germline, CDR1 SGDLS and CDR2 YYNGEE. V dropped 3 bases and J dropped 3; count of bases not matched to a gene: 7. CDR3 sequence reads: CASSGGQGAYYGYTF. As DNA, the CDR3 is TGTGCCAGCAGCGGCGGGCAGGGGGCGTACTATGGCTACACCTTC. The full variable domain, completed using reference TRBV9 and TRBJ1-2, is DSGVTQTPKHLITATGQRVTLRCSPRSGDLSVYWYQQSLDQGLQFLIQYYNGEERAKGNILERFSAQQFPDLHSELNLSSLELGDSALYFCASSGGQGAYYGYTFGSGTRLTVV.